The sequence of this T cell receptor (beta chain) was determined in a study of cytomegalovirus exposure and HLA in healthy donors. The PCR made use of 60 Vbeta and 13 Jbeta primers. Profiling relied on immunoSEQ multiplex PCR, and the TCRdb table lists in-frame clones only, not all of them. The data hold 90,000 to 120,000 clones, with over 65% observed a single time. Trimming stripped 8 bases from V and 7 bases from J, with 11 bases between. CDR1 and CDR2 (germline): SNHLY, FYNNEI. CDR3 length equals 12 residues. Specimen: PBMCs. The rearrangement uses TRBV2 and TRBJ1-4; D is possibly TRBD1 (5 bases). The source is a female donor in good health and CMV-seropositive. The CDR3 DNA is TGTGCCAGCCGAACGGGGGGTGAAAAACTGTTTTTT. Amino acids: CASRTGGEKLFF.